This T cell receptor beta chain was sequenced during a study of response to subunit inactivated influenza vaccine. TCRdb itself ran the RT-PCR reads through MiXCR, one entry per CDR3 protein. The sample lists hundreds of thousands of distinct CDR3 sequences, over 10% occurring once. Looked up from germline, CDR1 is LGHDT and CDR2 is YNNKEL (reference sequence). V shed 3 bases and J shed 6 bases, with 24 bases lying between them. The CDR3 is 18 amino acids. This clonotype was picked up a small number of times. Sequences were derived from PBMCs from blood, sampled roughly 6 weeks after vaccination. The chain links TRBV3-1 to TRBJ2-1, with D perhaps matching TRBD1 or TRBD2 (6 bases each). This TCR derives from a man aged 50 or older who received an inactivated influenza vaccine. The CDR3 DNA reads as TGTGCCAGCAGCCAGATTGGGGCAGGGGAGGCGGTGCGCAATGAGCAGTTCTTC. It encodes CASSQIGAGEAVRNEQFF.